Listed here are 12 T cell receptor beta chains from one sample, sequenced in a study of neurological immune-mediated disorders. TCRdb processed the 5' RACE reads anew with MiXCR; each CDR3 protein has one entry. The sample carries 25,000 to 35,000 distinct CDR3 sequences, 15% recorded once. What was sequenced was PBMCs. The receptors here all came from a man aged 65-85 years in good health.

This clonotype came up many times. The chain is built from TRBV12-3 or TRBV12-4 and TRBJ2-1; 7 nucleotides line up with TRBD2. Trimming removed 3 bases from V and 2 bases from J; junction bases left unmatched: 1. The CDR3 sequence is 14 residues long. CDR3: CASSLSGAYNEQFF. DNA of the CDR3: TGTGCCAGCAGTTTGAGCGGGGCCTACAATGAGCAGTTCTTC.

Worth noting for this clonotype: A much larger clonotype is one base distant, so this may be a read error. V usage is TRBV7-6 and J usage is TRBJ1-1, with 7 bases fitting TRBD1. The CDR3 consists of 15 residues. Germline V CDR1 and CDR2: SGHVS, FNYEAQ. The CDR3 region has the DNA TGTGTCAGCAGCTTAGTGGAGGGGGCGCGAACTGAAGCTTTCTTT. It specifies CVSSLVEGARTEAFF.

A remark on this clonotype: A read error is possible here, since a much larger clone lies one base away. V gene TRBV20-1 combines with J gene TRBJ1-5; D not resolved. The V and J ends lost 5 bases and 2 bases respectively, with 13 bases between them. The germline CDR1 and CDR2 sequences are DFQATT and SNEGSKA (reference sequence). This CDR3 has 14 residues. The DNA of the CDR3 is TGCAGTGCTCCCGTTGGCCGGGGCAATCAGCCCCAGCATTTT. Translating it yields CSAPVGRGNQPQHF.

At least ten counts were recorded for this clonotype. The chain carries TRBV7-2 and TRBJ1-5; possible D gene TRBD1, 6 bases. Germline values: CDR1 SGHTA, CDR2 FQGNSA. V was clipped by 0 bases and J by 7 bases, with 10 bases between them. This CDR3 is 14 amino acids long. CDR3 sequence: CASSLAQGIQPQHF. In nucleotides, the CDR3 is TGTGCCAGCAGCTTAGCGCAGGGGATCCAGCCCCAGCATTTT.

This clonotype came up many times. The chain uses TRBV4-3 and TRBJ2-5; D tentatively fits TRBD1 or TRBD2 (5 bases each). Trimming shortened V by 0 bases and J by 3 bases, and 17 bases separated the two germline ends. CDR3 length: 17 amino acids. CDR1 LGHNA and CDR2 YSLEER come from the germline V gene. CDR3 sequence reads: CASSQDRVRVGEETQYF. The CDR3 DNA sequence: TGCGCCAGCAGCCAAGATCGAGTCAGGGTGGGGGAAGAGACCCAGTACTTC.

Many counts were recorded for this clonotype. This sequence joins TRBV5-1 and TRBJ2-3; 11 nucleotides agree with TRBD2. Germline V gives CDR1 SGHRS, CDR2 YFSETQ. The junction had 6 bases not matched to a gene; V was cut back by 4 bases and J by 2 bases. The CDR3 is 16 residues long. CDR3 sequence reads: CASSVQTSGVTDTQYF. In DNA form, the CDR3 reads TGCGCCAGCAGCGTACAGACTAGCGGGGTCACAGATACGCAGTATTTT.

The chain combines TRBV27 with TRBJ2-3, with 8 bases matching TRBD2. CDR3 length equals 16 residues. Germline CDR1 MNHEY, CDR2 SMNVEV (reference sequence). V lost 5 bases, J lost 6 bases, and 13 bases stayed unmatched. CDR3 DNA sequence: TGTGCCAGCAGTCCCGTAGAGGCGGGGGGATCGGATACGCAGTATTTT. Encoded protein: CASSPVEAGGSDTQYF.

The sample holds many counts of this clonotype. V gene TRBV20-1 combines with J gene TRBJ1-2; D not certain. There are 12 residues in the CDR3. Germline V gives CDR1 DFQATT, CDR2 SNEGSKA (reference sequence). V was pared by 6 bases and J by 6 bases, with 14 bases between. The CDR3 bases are TGCAGTGCCAAGGGAGAAATCGATGGCTACACCTTC. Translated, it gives CSAKGEIDGYTF.

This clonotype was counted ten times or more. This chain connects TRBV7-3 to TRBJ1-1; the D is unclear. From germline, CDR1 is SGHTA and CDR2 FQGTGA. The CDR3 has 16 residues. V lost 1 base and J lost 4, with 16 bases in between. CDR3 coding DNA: TGTGCCAGCAGCTTAAACCCCTCGGCGGCTGGCACTGAAGCTTTCTTT. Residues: CASSLNPSAAGTEAFF.

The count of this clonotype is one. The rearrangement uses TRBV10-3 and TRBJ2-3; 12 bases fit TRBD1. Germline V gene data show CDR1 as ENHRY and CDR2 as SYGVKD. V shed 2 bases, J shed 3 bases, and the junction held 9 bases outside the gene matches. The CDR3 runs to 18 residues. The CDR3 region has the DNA TGTGCCATCAGTGAGACCCCCCGGGACAGGGGGCCTACAGATACGCAGTATTTT. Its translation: CAISETPRDRGPTDTQYF.

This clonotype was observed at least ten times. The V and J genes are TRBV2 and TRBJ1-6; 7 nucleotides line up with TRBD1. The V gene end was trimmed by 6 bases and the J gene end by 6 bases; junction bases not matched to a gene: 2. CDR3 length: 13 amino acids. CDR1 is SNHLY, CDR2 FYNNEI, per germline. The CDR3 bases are TGTGCCAGCAGATACAGGGGTAATTCACCCCTCCACTTT. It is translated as CASRYRGNSPLHF. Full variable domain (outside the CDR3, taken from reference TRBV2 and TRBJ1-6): EPEVTQTPSHQVTQMGQEVILRCVPISNHLYFYWYRQILGQKVEFLVSFYNNEISEKSEIFDDQFSVERPDGSNFTLKIRSTKLEDSAMYFCASRYRGNSPLHFGNGTRLTVT.

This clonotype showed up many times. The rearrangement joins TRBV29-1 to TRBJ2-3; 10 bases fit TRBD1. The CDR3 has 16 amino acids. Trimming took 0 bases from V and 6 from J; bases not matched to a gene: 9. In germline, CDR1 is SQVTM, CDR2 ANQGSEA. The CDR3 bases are TGCAGCGTTGAAGATCTTGTGACAGGGGGCTCGGATACGCAGTATTTT. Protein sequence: CSVEDLVTGGSDTQYF.